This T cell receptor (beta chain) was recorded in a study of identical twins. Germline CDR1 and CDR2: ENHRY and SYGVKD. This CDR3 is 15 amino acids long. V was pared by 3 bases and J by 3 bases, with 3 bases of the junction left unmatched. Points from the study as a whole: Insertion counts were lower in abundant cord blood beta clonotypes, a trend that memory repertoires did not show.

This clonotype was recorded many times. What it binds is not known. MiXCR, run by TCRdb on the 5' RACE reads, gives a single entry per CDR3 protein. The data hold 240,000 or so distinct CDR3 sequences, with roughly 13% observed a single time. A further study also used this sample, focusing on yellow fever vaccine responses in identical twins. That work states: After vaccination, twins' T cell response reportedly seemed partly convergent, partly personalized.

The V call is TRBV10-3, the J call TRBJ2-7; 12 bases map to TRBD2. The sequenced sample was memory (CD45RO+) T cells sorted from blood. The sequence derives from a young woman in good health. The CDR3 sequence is CAISDSTSGSYEQYF. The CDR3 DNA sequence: TGTGCCATCAGTGACTCGACTAGCGGGAGCTACGAGCAGTACTTC.